These 25 T cell receptor beta chains were sequenced from one sample in a study of T cell responses to AZD1222 COVID-19 vaccine. Measured with immunoSEQ multiplex PCR; TCRdb has only the in-frame clones, and not every one. The repertoire includes some 120,000 clones, over 75% of them detected once, and roughly a sixth sits in the top ten. The sequenced sample was peripheral blood, obtained on day 0 of MenACWY control vaccination. The origin of the receptors is an adult in good health.

This clone was counted a single time. The chain couples TRBV4-2 to TRBJ2-3; D unresolved. Germline CDR1 and CDR2: LGHNA and YNFKEQ. Trimming shortened V by 2 bases and J by 7 bases, and 19 bases separated the two germline ends. The CDR3 spans 16 residues. This chain's CDR3 is CASSQSRTLQIHTQYF. CDR3 sequence (DNA): TGTGCCAGCAGCCAATCCCGAACCCTGCAGATTCATACGCAGTATTTT.

V and J are TRBV4-2 and TRBJ2-5, with 12 bases that match TRBD2. Germline-derived CDR1 and CDR2 are LGHNA and YNFKEQ. The CDR3 totals 16 residues. The V segment lost 3 bases and the J segment 5 bases; nucleotides outside the gene matches: 7. CDR3 region: CASSHKTSGSLETQYF. The CDR3 DNA reads TGTGCCAGCAGCCACAAGACTAGCGGGAGTTTGGAGACCCAGTACTTC.

The V and J genes are TRBV6-6 and TRBJ1-2; D is unclear. The V and J ends lost 0 bases and 3 bases respectively, with 8 bases between them. The CDR3 is 14 residues long. From germline, CDR1 is MNHNY and CDR2 SVGAGI (reference sequence). CDR3: CASSYSYRDYGYTF. CDR3 nucleotides: TGTGCCAGCAGTTACTCCTACAGAGACTATGGCTACACCTTC.

V usage is TRBV19 and J usage is TRBJ2-3; D is undetermined. The CDR3 is made up of 14 amino acids. V was clipped by 3 bases and J by 2 bases, with 9 bases between them. Germline assignment: CDR1 LNHDA and CDR2 SQIVND (reference sequence). The CDR3 spells CASSMSRITDTQYF. CDR3 sequence (DNA): TGTGCCAGTAGTATGTCCAGGATCACAGATACGCAGTATTTT.

This chain joins TRBV5-4 and TRBJ2-4, with D possibly matching TRBD2 (6 bases). V was trimmed by 1 base and J by 8 bases, leaving 10 bases between them. Germline lookup yields CDR1 SGHNT and CDR2 YYREEE (reference sequence). CDR3 length: 13 amino acids. CDR3 residues: CASSLWRAHIQYF. In nucleotides, the CDR3 is TGTGCCAGCAGCTTGTGGAGGGCTCACATTCAGTACTTC. The entire variable domain, with the rest obtained from reference TRBV5-4 and TRBJ2-4, is as follows: ETGVTQSPTHLIKTRGQQVTLRCSSQSGHNTVSWYQQALGQGPQFIFQYYREEENGRGNFPPRFSGLQFPNYSSELNVNALELDDSALYLCASSLWRAHIQYFGAGTRLSVL.

This rearrangement joins TRBV7-9 to TRBJ1-2, with D perhaps matching TRBD1 (6 bases). CDR3 length: 13 residues. In germline, CDR1 is SEHNR, CDR2 FQNEAQ (reference sequence). Trimming took 10 bases from V and 4 from J, leaving 16 bases between them. The CDR3 loop is CATGTGGVYGYTF. As DNA, the CDR3 is TGTGCCACCGGGACGGGGGGCGTCTATGGCTACACCTTC.

V gene TRBV7-2 combines with J gene TRBJ2-3; D gene ambiguous. The CDR3 length is 15 residues. V was cut by 5 bases and J by 6 bases, with 18 bases left in between. CDR1 and CDR2 (germline): SGHTA, FQGNSA. The CDR3 DNA sequence: TGTGCCAGCAGCCTTGACCTGGGAAATAGCGATACGCAGTATTTT. It is translated as CASSLDLGNSDTQYF.

The V and J genes are TRBV10-1 and TRBJ2-7; TRBD1 is a possible D gene (6 bases). Germline V CDR1 and CDR2: WNHNN, SYGVQD (reference sequence). Trimming pared 4 bases from V and 9 bases from J, leaving 13 bases between. The CDR3 is made up of 12 amino acids. The CDR3 nucleotides are TGCGCCAGCAGTGCCGAAACAGGGTGGCAGTACTTC. This translates into CASSAETGWQYF.

The chain links TRBV28 to TRBJ1-2; TRBD1 might be the D (6 bases). Trimming stripped 3 bases from V and 4 bases from J, with 12 bases between. Germline loops: CDR1 MDHEN, CDR2 SYDVKM. This CDR3 has 14 residues. Here the CDR3 reads CASSFQGNSYGYTF. DNA for the CDR3: TGTGCCAGCAGTTTTCAGGGGAACAGCTATGGCTACACCTTC.

V is TRBV29-1 and J is TRBJ1-1; TRBD1 matches 9 bases. The V segment lost 7 bases and the J segment 2 bases; nucleotides outside the gene matches: 5. CDR3 length: 13 residues. Germline CDR1 is SQVTM and CDR2 is ANQGSEA. The CDR3 sequence is CSAWGQGNTEAFF. In DNA, the CDR3 is TGCAGCGCCTGGGGACAGGGCAACACTGAAGCTTTCTTT.

The chain is built from TRBV13 and TRBJ2-5; weak D call: TRBD2 (5 bases). Germline assignment: CDR1 PRHDT and CDR2 FYEKMQ (reference sequence). The CDR3 length is 14 residues. V was clipped by 5 bases and J by 5 bases, with 15 bases between them. The CDR3 loop is CASSEEEERETQYF. The CDR3 DNA follows: TGTGCCAGCAGCGAAGAGGAGGAGAGGGAGACCCAGTACTTC.

The CDR3 loop reads CASSPGHFGNSPLHF. CDR3 bases: TGCGCCAGCAGCCCCGGACACTTCGGGAATTCACCCCTCCACTTT. This chain joins TRBV4-1 and TRBJ1-6; tentatively, D is TRBD1 (5 bases). Trimming took 4 bases from V and 7 from J, leaving 14 bases between them. The CDR3 is 15 residues long. Germline V gene lookup returns CDR1 MGHRA and CDR2 YSYEKL.

This chain links TRBV6-2 or TRBV6-3 with TRBJ1-1; D is uncertain. CDR1 and CDR2 (germline): MNHEY, SVGEGT. Trimming removed 5 bases from V and 0 bases from J, with 13 bases in between. The CDR3 length is 15 residues. The CDR3 DNA sequence: TGTGCCAGCAGTCCAGGAATGCTAGTGAACACTGAAGCTTTCTTT. It translates to CASSPGMLVNTEAFF.

The gene calls are TRBV7-9 and TRBJ1-1, with D unresolved. CDR1 is SEHNR, CDR2 FQNEAQ, per germline (reference sequence). Trimming stripped 3 bases from V and 4 bases from J, with 12 bases between. This CDR3 has 14 residues. CDR3 loop: CASSFKGPSTEAFF. Here the CDR3 DNA reads TGTGCCAGCAGCTTCAAAGGGCCTAGCACTGAAGCTTTCTTT.

The chain couples TRBV6-5 to TRBJ2-1, with 10 bases fitting TRBD2. The junction had 5 bases not matched to a gene; V was cut back by 4 bases and J by 2 bases. Germline CDR1 and CDR2: MNHEY and SVGAGI. The CDR3 totals 16 residues. CDR3 protein: CASSSPLAGTYNEQFF. CDR3 sequence (DNA): TGTGCCAGCAGTTCCCCACTAGCGGGGACCTACAATGAGCAGTTCTTC.

This clone was found a few times. The V and J genes are TRBV27 and TRBJ2-7, with TRBD1 matching 9 bases. J gave up 2 bases and V 10 bases, and 12 bases lay outside the gene matches. CDR1 is MNHEY, CDR2 SMNVEV, per germline (reference sequence). CDR3 length: 15 residues. The chain's CDR3 is CAKGVGDRDPYEQYF. In DNA form, the CDR3 reads TGTGCCAAGGGGGTAGGGGACAGGGATCCCTACGAGCAGTACTTC.

V gene TRBV5-1 combines with J gene TRBJ2-7; D gene ambiguous. V lost 0 bases to trimming and J lost 5 bases, with 9 bases between them. Germline CDR1 is SGHRS and CDR2 is YFSETQ. The CDR3 is 13 residues long. The CDR3 region is CASSLAEVHEQYF. CDR3 DNA: TGCGCCAGCAGCTTGGCCGAGGTCCACGAGCAGTACTTC.

The chain couples TRBV28 to TRBJ2-7; D is undetermined. Germline CDR1 MDHEN, CDR2 SYDVKM. This CDR3 region has 13 residues. The V gene lost 6 bases and the J gene lost 9 bases, with 18 bases spanning the gap. CDR3 in amino acids: CASRKEVSVGQYF. The DNA for the CDR3 is TGTGCCAGCAGGAAAGAGGTGTCTGTAGGGCAGTACTTC.

V is TRBV18 and J is TRBJ2-7, with D possibly TRBD2 on 5 matching bases. V was trimmed by 5 bases and J by 4 bases, leaving 15 bases between them. Germline V gene data show CDR1 as KGHSH and CDR2 as LQKENI. There are 14 residues in the CDR3. The CDR3 nucleotides are TGTGCCAGCTCAAGCGCTAGGAGGACTTACGAGCAGTACTTC. It encodes CASSSARRTYEQYF. Using reference TRBV18 and TRBJ2-7 for the parts outside the CDR3, the full variable domain is NAGVMQNPRHLVRRRGQEARLRCSPMKGHSHVYWYRQLPEEGLKFMVYLQKENIIDESGMPKERFSAEFPKEGPSILRIQQVVRGDSAAYFCASSSARRTYEQYFGPGTRLTVT.

This clone occurred once. The V call is TRBV5-6, the J call TRBJ2-1; 9 positions match TRBD1. Germline values: CDR1 SGHDT, CDR2 YYEEEE. The V gene end was trimmed by 4 bases and the J gene end by 4 bases; junction bases not matched to a gene: 6. CDR3 length: 15 residues. The DNA for the CDR3 is TGTGCCAGCAGCGTGTCGGGACAGGGATACAATGAGCAGTTCTTC. Translated, it gives CASSVSGQGYNEQFF.

The genes are TRBV5-1 and TRBJ2-2, with TRBD1 matching 8 bases. V lost 3 bases and J lost 0; bases outside the gene matches: 4. The CDR3 runs 16 residues. Germline CDR1 is SGHRS and CDR2 is YFSETQ. The DNA of the CDR3 is TGCGCCAGCAGCTCAGGGACAGGCCCGAACACCGGGGAGCTGTTTTTT. Translating it yields CASSSGTGPNTGELFF.

V and J are TRBV9 and TRBJ1-1, with D possibly TRBD1 on 5 matching bases. CDR1 is SGDLS and CDR2 is YYNGEE in the germline V gene. The V end was cut by 3 bases, the J end by 5 bases, with 8 bases between. The CDR3 runs to 12 residues. The chain's CDR3 is CASSARGTEAFF. The DNA of the CDR3 is TGTGCCAGCAGCGCGAGGGGAACTGAAGCTTTCTTT.

The chain has TRBV4-1 and TRBJ2-7; D possibly corresponds to TRBD1 (7 bases). Trimming left V 0 bases short and J 9 bases short, with 21 bases between. Germline loops: CDR1 MGHRA, CDR2 YSYEKL. There are 16 residues in the CDR3. CDR3 protein: CASSQDPQGGVDGQYF. For the CDR3, the DNA is TGCGCCAGCAGCCAAGATCCCCAGGGGGGCGTAGATGGGCAGTACTTC.

The rearrangement links TRBV7-9 to TRBJ2-6, with unresolved D. Trimming stripped 5 bases from V and 0 bases from J, with 8 bases between. CDR1 and CDR2 (germline): SEHNR, FQNEAQ (reference sequence). The CDR3 length is 15 residues. The CDR3 loop reads CASSDRFSGANVLTF. The CDR3 nucleotides are TGTGCCAGCAGCGACCGATTCTCTGGGGCCAACGTCCTGACTTTC.

J is TRBJ1-4 and V is TRBV2; TRBD1 is a possible D gene (5 bases). CDR1 SNHLY and CDR2 FYNNEI come from the germline V gene. The CDR3 runs to 13 residues. V was pared by 4 bases and J by 4 bases, with 7 bases between. Here the CDR3 reads CASSGQFNEKLFF. The CDR3 bases are TGTGCCAGCAGTGGACAGTTTAATGAAAAACTGTTTTTT.